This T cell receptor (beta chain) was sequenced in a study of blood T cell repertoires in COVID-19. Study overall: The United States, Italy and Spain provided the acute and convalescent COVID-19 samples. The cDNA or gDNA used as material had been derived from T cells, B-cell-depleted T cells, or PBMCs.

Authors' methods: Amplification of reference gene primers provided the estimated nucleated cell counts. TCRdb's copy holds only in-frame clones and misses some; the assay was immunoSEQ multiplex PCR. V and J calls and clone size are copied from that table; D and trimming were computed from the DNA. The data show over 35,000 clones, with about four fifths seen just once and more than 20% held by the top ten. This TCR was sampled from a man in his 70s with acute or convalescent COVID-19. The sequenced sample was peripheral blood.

The CDR3 DNA sequence: TGTGCCACCAGCAGAGATCTGCCCGGGACAGGAGATGACGAGCAGTACTTC. Protein sequence: CATSRDLPGTGDDEQYF. The chain joins TRBV15 to TRBJ2-7, with 8 bases matching TRBD1. This CDR3 is 17 amino acids long. The V segment lost 0 bases and the J segment 5 bases; nucleotides outside the gene matches: 12. Per germline, CDR1 LNHNV and CDR2 YYDKDF (reference sequence).